The T cell receptor beta chain described here comes from a study of Ad26.COV2.S vaccination and SARS-CoV-2 variants. General study findings and limits: Breadth of non-spike TCRs did not differ between vaccinees and placebo recipients.

CDR1 is SGDLS, CDR2 YYNGEE, per germline. V was clipped by 4 bases and J by 3 bases; unmatched bases: 6. This CDR3 is built from 14 residues. Produced via immunoSEQ multiplex PCR; TCRdb's table is partial and in-frame only. The table lists around 400,000 clones, roughly 85% of them singletons. To note about this clone: Antigen unknown.

The treatment was: some 19 received Ad26.COV2.S at low or high dose, single or two shots; a few received placebo; per-sample allocation not given. After the first vaccine or placebo injection, samples were drawn on day 63. The TCR originated in a person aged 18 to 59 who received the Ad26.COV2.S COVID-19 vaccine or a placebo. This specimen consisted of peripheral blood, obtained in a trial of Ad26.COV2.S vaccine versus placebo. V gene TRBV9 combines with J gene TRBJ2-7; TRBD2 matches 8 bases. Here the CDR3 DNA reads TGTGCCAGCAGCTTTTCCGGGACTAGCTACGAGCAGTACTTC. Protein sequence: CASSFSGTSYEQYF.